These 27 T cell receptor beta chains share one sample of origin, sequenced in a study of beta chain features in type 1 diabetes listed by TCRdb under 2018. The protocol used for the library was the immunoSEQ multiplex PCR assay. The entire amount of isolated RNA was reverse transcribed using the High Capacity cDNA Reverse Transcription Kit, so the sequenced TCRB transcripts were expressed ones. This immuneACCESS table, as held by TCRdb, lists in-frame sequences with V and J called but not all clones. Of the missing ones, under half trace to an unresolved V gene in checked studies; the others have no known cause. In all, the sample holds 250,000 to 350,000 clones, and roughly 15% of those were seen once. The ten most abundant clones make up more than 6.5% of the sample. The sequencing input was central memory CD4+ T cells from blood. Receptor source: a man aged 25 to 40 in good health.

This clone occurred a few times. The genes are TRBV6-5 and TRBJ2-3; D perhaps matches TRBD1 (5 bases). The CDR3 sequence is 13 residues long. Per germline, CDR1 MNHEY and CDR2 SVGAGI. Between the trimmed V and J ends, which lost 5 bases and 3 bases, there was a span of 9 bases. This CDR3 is CASSRQRTDTQYF. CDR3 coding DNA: TGTGCCAGCAGTCGACAGAGGACAGATACGCAGTATTTT.

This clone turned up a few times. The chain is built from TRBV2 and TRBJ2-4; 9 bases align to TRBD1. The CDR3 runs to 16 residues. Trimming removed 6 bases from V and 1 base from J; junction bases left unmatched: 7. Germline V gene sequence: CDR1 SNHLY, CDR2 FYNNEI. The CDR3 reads CASSFEQGAAKNIQYF. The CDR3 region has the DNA TGTGCCAGCAGCTTCGAACAGGGGGCGGCCAAAAACATTCAGTACTTC. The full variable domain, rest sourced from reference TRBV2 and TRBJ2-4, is EPEVTQTPSHQVTQMGQEVILRCVPISNHLYFYWYRQILGQKVEFLVSFYNNEISEKSEIFDDQFSVERPDGSNFTLKIRSTKLEDSAMYFCASSFEQGAAKNIQYFGAGTRLSVL.

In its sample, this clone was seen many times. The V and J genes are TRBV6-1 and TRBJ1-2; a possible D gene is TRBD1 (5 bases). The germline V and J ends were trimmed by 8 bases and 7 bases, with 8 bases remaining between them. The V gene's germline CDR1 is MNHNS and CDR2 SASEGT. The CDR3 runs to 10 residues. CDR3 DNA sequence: TGTGCCAGCGGGGGGTCTGGCTACACCTTC. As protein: CASGGSGYTF.

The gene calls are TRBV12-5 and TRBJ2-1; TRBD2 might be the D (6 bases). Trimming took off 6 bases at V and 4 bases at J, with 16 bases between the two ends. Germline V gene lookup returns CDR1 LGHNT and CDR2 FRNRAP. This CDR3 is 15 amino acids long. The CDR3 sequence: CASGGGRELYNEQFF. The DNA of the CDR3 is TGTGCTAGTGGCGGGGGTCGGGAACTTTACAATGAGCAGTTCTTC.

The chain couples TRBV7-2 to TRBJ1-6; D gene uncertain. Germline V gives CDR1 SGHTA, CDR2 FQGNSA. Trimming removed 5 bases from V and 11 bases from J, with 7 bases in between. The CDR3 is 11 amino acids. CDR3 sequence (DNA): TGTGCCAGCAGCCTCGGCGCACCCCTCCACTTT. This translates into CASSLGAPLHF.

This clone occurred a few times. The CDR3 loop reads CASSAHLSYEQYF. The CDR3 region has the DNA TGTGCCAGCAGTGCACACCTCTCCTACGAGCAGTACTTC. The chain joins TRBV6-5 to TRBJ2-7; D is unclear. CDR1 is MNHEY, CDR2 SVGAGI, per germline. The CDR3 loop spans 13 amino acids. V dropped 5 bases and J dropped 0 bases, with 8 bases sitting between them.

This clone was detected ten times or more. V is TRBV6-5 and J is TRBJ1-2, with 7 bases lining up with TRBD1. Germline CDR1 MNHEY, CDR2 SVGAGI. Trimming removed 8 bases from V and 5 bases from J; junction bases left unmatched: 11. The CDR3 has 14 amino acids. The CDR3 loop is CASQDPGQRYGYTF. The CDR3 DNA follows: TGTGCCAGCCAGGACCCGGGACAGCGATATGGCTACACCTTC.

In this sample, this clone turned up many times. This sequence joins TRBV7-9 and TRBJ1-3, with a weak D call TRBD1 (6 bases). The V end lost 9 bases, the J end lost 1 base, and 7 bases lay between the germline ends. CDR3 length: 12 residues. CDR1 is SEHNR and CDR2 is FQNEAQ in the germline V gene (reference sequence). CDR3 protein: CASQGSGNTIYF. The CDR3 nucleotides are TGTGCCAGTCAGGGGTCTGGAAACACCATATATTTT.

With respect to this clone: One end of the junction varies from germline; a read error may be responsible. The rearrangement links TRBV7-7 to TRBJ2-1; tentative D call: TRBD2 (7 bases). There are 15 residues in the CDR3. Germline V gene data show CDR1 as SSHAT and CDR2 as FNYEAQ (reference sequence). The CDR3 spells CASSPGGRAINEQFF. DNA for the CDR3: TGTGCTAGCAGCCCGGGGGGCCGCGCCATCAATGAGCAGTTCTTC.

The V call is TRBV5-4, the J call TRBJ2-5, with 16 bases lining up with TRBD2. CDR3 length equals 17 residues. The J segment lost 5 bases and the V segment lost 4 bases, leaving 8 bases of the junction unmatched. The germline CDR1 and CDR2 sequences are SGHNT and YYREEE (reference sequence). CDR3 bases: TGTGCCAGCAGCCCGGCGGGACTAGCGGGGGGGCGGGAGACCCAGTACTTC. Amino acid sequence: CASSPAGLAGGRETQYF.

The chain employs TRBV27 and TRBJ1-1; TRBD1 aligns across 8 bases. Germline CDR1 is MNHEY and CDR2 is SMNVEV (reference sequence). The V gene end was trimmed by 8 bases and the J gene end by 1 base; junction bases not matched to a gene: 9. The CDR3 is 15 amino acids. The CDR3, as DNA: TGTGCCAGCCGATACACGGACAGGGCGAACACTGAAGCTTTCTTT. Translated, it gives CASRYTDRANTEAFF.

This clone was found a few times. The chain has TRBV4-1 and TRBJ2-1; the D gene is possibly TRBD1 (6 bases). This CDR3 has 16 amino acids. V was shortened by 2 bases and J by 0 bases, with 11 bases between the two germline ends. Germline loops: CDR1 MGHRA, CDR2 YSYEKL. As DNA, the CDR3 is TGCGCCAGCAGCCAAACAGGGAGCCACTCCTACAATGAGCAGTTCTTC. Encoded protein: CASSQTGSHSYNEQFF.

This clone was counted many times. The CDR3 sequence is CASKIGDSNEKLFF. CDR3 in DNA: TGTGCCAGCAAAATAGGGGATTCTAATGAAAAACTGTTTTTT. V and J are TRBV19 and TRBJ1-4; D perhaps matches TRBD1 (5 bases). CDR1 is LNHDA and CDR2 is SQIVND in the germline V gene (reference sequence). The CDR3 is made up of 14 amino acids. V gave up 9 bases and J gave up 3 bases, with 14 bases separating them. Looking up the rest from reference TRBV19 and TRBJ1-4 gives the full variable domain: DGGITQSPKYLFRKEGQNVTLSCEQNLNHDAMYWYRQDPGQGLRLIYYSQIVNDFQKGDIAEGYSVSREKKESFPLTVTSAQKNPTAFYLCASKIGDSNEKLFFGSGTQLSVL.

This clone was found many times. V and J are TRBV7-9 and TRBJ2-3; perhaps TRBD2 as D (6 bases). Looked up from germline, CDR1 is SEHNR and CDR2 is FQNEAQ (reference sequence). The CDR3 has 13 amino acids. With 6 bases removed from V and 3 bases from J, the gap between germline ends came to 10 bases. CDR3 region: CASRQSGTDTQYF. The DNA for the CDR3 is TGTGCCAGCAGGCAGAGCGGGACAGATACGCAGTATTTT.

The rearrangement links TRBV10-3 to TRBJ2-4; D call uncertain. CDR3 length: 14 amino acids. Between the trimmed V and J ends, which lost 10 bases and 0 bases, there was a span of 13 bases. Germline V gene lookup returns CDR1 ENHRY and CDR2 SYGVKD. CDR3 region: CASRTGPAKNIQYF. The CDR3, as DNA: TGTGCCAGCAGGACGGGCCCAGCCAAAAACATTCAGTACTTC.

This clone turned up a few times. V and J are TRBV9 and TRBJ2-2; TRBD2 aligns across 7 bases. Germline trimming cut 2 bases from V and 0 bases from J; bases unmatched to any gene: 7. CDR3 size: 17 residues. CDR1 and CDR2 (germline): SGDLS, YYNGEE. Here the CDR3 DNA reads TGTGCCAGCAGCGTTCGGGGGGTAACCGCGAACACCGGGGAGCTGTTTTTT. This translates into CASSVRGVTANTGELFF. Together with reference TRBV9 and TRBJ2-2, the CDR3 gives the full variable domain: DSGVTQTPKHLITATGQRVTLRCSPRSGDLSVYWYQQSLDQGLQFLIQYYNGEERAKGNILERFSAQQFPDLHSELNLSSLELGDSALYFCASSVRGVTANTGELFFGEGSRLTVL.

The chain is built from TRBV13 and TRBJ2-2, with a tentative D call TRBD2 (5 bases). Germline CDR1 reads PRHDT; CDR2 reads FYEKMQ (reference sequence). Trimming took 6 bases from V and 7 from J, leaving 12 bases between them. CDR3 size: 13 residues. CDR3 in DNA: TGTGCCAGCAGTCCTGGGGAGCACGGGGAGCTGTTTTTT. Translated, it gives CASSPGEHGELFF.

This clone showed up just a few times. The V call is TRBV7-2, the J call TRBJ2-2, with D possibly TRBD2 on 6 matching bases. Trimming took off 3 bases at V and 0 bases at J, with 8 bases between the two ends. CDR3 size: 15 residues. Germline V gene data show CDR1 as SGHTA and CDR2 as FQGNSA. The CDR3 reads CASSFGTPNTGELFF. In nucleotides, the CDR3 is TGTGCCAGCAGCTTCGGGACTCCGAACACCGGGGAGCTGTTTTTT.

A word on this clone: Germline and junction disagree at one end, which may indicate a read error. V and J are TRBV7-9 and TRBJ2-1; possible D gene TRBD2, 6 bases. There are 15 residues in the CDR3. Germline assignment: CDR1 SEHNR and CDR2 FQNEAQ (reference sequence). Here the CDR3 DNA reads TGCGCCAGCAGCCAAGGCTCCCAGTGGGCGGGAGAGCAGTTCTTC. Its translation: CASSQGSQWAGEQFF.

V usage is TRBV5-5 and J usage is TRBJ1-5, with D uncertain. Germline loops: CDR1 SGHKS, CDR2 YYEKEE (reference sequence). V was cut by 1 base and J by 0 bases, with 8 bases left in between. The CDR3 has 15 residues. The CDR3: CASSLSIYSNQPQHF. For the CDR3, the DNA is TGTGCCAGCAGCTTGTCTATATATAGCAATCAGCCCCAGCATTTT.

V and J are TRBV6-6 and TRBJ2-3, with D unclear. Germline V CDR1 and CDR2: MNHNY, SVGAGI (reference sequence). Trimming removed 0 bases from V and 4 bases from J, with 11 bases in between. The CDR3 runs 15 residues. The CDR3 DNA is TGTGCCAGCAGTTACTCGATTCTCCTAGCAGATACGCAGTATTTT. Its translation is CASSYSILLADTQYF.

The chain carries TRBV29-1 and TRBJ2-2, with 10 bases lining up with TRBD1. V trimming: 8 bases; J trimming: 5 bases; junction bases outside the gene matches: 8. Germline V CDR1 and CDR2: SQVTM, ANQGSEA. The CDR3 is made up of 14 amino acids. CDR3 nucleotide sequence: TGCAGCTTTGGACAGGGGGTTGAAACCGGGGAGCTGTTTTTT. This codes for CSFGQGVETGELFF.

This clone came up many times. As DNA, the CDR3 is TGTGCCACCTCCTGGGGCAATGAGCAGTTCTTC. Amino acids: CATSWGNEQFF. The chain couples TRBV7-9 to TRBJ2-1; D not resolved. Trimming pared 10 bases from V and 6 bases from J, leaving 10 bases between. CDR1 is SEHNR, CDR2 FQNEAQ, per germline (reference sequence). This CDR3 has 11 amino acids.

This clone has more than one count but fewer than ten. CDR3 loop: CASSSGLTVRLGNQPQHF. In nucleotides, the CDR3 is TGTGCCAGTAGTAGCGGGTTGACAGTCCGGTTGGGCAATCAGCCCCAGCATTTT. V usage is TRBV19 and J usage is TRBJ1-5, with D perhaps matching TRBD1 (5 bases). The CDR3 covers 18 residues. The V gene's germline CDR1 is LNHDA and CDR2 SQIVND (reference sequence). V lost 4 bases and J 2 bases, leaving 21 bases between the germline ends. Full variable domain (missing parts from reference TRBV19 and TRBJ1-5): DGGITQSPKYLFRKEGQNVTLSCEQNLNHDAMYWYRQDPGQGLRLIYYSQIVNDFQKGDIAEGYSVSREKKESFPLTVTSAQKNPTAFYLCASSSGLTVRLGNQPQHFGDGTRLSIL.

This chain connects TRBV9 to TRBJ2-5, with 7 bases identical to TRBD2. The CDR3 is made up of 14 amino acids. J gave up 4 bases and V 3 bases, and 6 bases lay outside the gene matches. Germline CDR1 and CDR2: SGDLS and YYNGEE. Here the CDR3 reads CASSESPGGETQYF. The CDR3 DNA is TGTGCCAGCAGCGAGTCCCCGGGGGGAGAGACCCAGTACTTC. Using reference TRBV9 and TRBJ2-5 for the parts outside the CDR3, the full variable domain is DSGVTQTPKHLITATGQRVTLRCSPRSGDLSVYWYQQSLDQGLQFLIQYYNGEERAKGNILERFSAQQFPDLHSELNLSSLELGDSALYFCASSESPGGETQYFGPGTRLLVL.

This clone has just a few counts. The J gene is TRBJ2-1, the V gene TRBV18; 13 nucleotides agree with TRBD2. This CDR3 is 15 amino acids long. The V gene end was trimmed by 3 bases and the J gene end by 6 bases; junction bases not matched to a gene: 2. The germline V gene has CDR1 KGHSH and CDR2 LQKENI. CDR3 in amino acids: CASSPTSGRANEQFF. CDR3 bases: TGTGCCAGCTCACCCACTAGCGGGAGGGCCAATGAGCAGTTCTTC.

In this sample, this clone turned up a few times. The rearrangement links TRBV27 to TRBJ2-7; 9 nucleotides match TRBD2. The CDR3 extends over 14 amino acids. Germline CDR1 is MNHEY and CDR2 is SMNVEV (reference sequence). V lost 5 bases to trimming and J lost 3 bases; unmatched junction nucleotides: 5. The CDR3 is CASSPLAGFYEQYV. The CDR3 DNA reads TGTGCCAGCAGTCCCCTAGCGGGATTCTACGAGCAGTACGTC.